These 27 T cell receptor beta chains came from one sample sequenced in a study of PD-L1 blockade in urothelial cancer. Clones were read by immunoSEQ multiplex PCR, and TCRdb kept only the in-frame ones, dropping some. The table has about 73,000 clones, approximately 88% seen once. The sequencing used PBMCs, collected around atezolizumab (anti-PD-L1) treatment. All receptors derive from a man aged 55 to 70 with urothelial cancer.

The rearrangement uses TRBV4-3 and TRBJ2-1; 8 positions match TRBD2. CDR1 and CDR2 (germline): LGHNA, YSLEER. CDR3 length: 16 amino acids. V lost 1 base, J lost 4 bases, and 6 bases stayed unmatched. CDR3: CASSQGLAGVYNEQFF. The CDR3 region has the DNA TGCGCCAGCAGCCAAGGTCTAGCGGGCGTTTACAATGAGCAGTTCTTC.

The sample holds a few counts of this clone. The chain recombines TRBV5-1 with TRBJ1-1; 7 nucleotides agree with TRBD1. With 2 bases clipped from V and 0 bases from J, the junction kept 1 base outside the gene matches. Germline V CDR1 and CDR2: SGHRS, YFSETQ. The CDR3 totals 14 residues. CDR3 nucleotides: TGCGCCAGCAGCTTAGGGACAGTGAACACTGAAGCTTTCTTT. Translating gives CASSLGTVNTEAFF.

The genes are TRBV5-1 and TRBJ2-3; TRBD2 agrees at 8 bases. The junction had 10 bases not matched to a gene; V was cut back by 2 bases and J by 2 bases. Germline values: CDR1 SGHRS, CDR2 YFSETQ. This CDR3 is 17 amino acids long. The CDR3 sequence is CASSFSPREGDTDTQYF. The DNA of the CDR3 is TGCGCCAGCAGCTTTTCCCCACGGGAGGGCGACACAGATACGCAGTATTTT.

With respect to this clone: Other DNA sequences in the same sample also yield this CDR3. The genes are TRBV11-2 and TRBJ2-5; TRBD2 matches at 9 bases. The CDR3 length is 14 residues. V shed 5 bases, J shed 1 base, and the junction held 2 bases outside the gene matches. CDR1 is SGHAT, CDR2 FQNNGV, per germline. CDR3 coding DNA: TGTGCCAGCAGCCTGACTAGCGGCCAAGAGACCCAGTACTTC. Translating gives CASSLTSGQETQYF.

This chain uses TRBV7-2 with TRBJ2-7; perhaps TRBD1 as D (6 bases). Germline values: CDR1 SGHTA, CDR2 FQGNSA. The CDR3 totals 14 residues. V lost 0 bases and J lost 6, with 12 bases in between. CDR3 coding DNA: TGTGCCAGCAGCTTAGCGAGACAGGCAGGCGAGCAGTACTTC. It translates to CASSLARQAGEQYF.

This chain uses TRBV7-8 with TRBJ2-3, with D possibly matching TRBD2 (5 bases). The V gene lost 2 bases and the J gene lost 4 bases, with 10 bases spanning the gap. The CDR3 runs to 14 residues. Germline V lookup: CDR1 SGHVS, CDR2 FQNEAQ. The CDR3 DNA reads as TGTGCCAGCAGCTTAAGAGGGCTCTCAGATACGCAGTATTTT. The encoded protein is CASSLRGLSDTQYF.

The V call is TRBV28, the J call TRBJ2-3; TRBD2 matches at 8 bases. Trimming took 5 bases from V and 1 from J; bases not matched to a gene: 14. Germline loops: CDR1 MDHEN, CDR2 SYDVKM. The length of the CDR3 is 18 residues. Here the CDR3 DNA reads TGTGCCAGCAGTAGCGGGAGTTTTCGAGCTAGGGGCACAGATACGCAGTATTTT. Its translation is CASSSGSFRARGTDTQYF.

The chain couples TRBV6-5 to TRBJ2-5, with 10 bases matching TRBD2. The V and J ends lost 5 bases and 4 bases, in that order; junction bases with no gene match: 7. The CDR3 totals 15 residues. CDR1 is MNHEY, CDR2 SVGAGI, per germline. The CDR3 coding sequence is TGTGCCAGCAGTGTTAGCGGGGGGCCGGGAGAGACCCAGTACTTC. Its protein product is CASSVSGGPGETQYF.

The genes are TRBV5-4 and TRBJ1-5; D call uncertain. Trimming removed 2 bases from V and 8 bases from J, with 11 bases in between. Germline CDR1 SGHNT, CDR2 YYREEE (reference sequence). There are 13 residues in the CDR3. The CDR3 DNA follows: TGTGCCAGCAGCTTTTTCCCCGGGGAGCCCCAGCATTTT. This gives the protein CASSFFPGEPQHF.

The V and J genes are TRBV11-2 and TRBJ2-7; 9 positions match TRBD2. Unmatched junction bases numbered 5, after V lost 1 base and J lost 7 bases. The CDR3 totals 14 residues. Germline V gene lookup returns CDR1 SGHAT and CDR2 FQNNGV. CDR3 protein: CASSLGRLAGEQYF. CDR3 DNA: TGTGCCAGCAGCTTAGGACGGCTAGCGGGGGAGCAGTACTTC.

The rearrangement links TRBV9 to TRBJ1-1; a weak D match, TRBD1 (5 bases). The CDR3 length is 17 residues. Trimming left V 3 bases short and J 1 base short, with 19 bases between. From germline, CDR1 is SGDLS and CDR2 YYNGEE. CDR3: CASSAGGSWGRNTEAFF. Here the CDR3 DNA reads TGTGCCAGCAGCGCGGGGGGGTCTTGGGGTCGGAACACTGAAGCTTTCTTT. The full variable domain, in which reference TRBV9 and TRBJ1-1 provide the parts outside the CDR3, is DSGVTQTPKHLITATGQRVTLRCSPRSGDLSVYWYQQSLDQGLQFLIQYYNGEERAKGNILERFSAQQFPDLHSELNLSSLELGDSALYFCASSAGGSWGRNTEAFFGQGTRLTVV.

The rearrangement uses TRBV7-2 and TRBJ1-2; weak D call: TRBD1 (5 bases). CDR1 and CDR2 (germline): SGHTA, FQGNSA. The CDR3 length is 15 residues. Trimming cost V 4 bases and J 4 bases, with 16 bases left between them. This CDR3 reads CASSSRGVGPYGYTF. The DNA of the CDR3 is TGTGCCAGCAGCTCCCGGGGGGTGGGGCCCTATGGCTACACCTTC.

The chain recombines TRBV4-1 with TRBJ2-3; unclear D gene. Germline CDR1 is MGHRA and CDR2 is YSYEKL. The CDR3 sequence is 12 residues long. Trimming left V 2 bases short and J 8 bases short, with 8 bases between. The CDR3 DNA sequence: TGCGCCAGCAGCCAACTGGGCGTTACGCAGTATTTT. Encoded protein: CASSQLGVTQYF.

The J gene is TRBJ2-7, the V gene TRBV5-1; D may be TRBD1 (6 bases). CDR1 and CDR2 from the germline V gene are SGHRS and YFSETQ. V lost 2 bases to trimming and J lost 1 base, with 7 bases between them. The CDR3 is 13 amino acids. The CDR3 DNA follows: TGCGCCAGCAGCTTACAGGGTTCCTACGAGCAGTACTTC. Its protein product is CASSLQGSYEQYF.

The chain is built from TRBV19 and TRBJ1-1; D possibly corresponds to TRBD1 (5 bases). The V and J ends lost 5 bases and 2 bases respectively, with 15 bases between them. The CDR3 sequence is 15 residues long. Per the germline V gene, CDR1 is LNHDA and CDR2 is SQIVND (reference sequence). The CDR3 sequence is CASSPTLGGNTEAFF. CDR3 DNA: TGTGCCAGTAGTCCGACCTTGGGGGGAAACACTGAAGCTTTCTTT.

The genes are TRBV4-2 and TRBJ2-3; the match to TRBD2 covers 14 bases. J gave up 5 bases and V 1 base, and 8 bases lay outside the gene matches. Germline V lookup: CDR1 LGHNA, CDR2 YNFKEQ. The CDR3 contains 18 residues. CDR3 nucleotides: TGTGCCAGCAGCCAAGCAGTCCCGGGACTAGCGGGGGTAGATACGCAGTATTTT. Protein product: CASSQAVPGLAGVDTQYF.

Here the CDR3 reads CASRAGLSSYEQYF. The CDR3 nucleotides read TGTGCCAGCAGGGCAGGGCTGAGCTCCTACGAGCAGTACTTC. The chain links TRBV6-5 to TRBJ2-7; D may be TRBD1 (5 bases). The germline gives CDR1 MNHEY, CDR2 SVGAGI. CDR3 length: 14 residues. V lost 6 bases and J 0 bases, leaving 12 bases between the germline ends.

The chain combines TRBV25-1 with TRBJ1-5; D might be TRBD1 (5 bases). This CDR3 is built from 15 residues. Deletions cut 5 bases from V and 7 bases from J, with 18 bases between. Germline V gene sequence: CDR1 MGHDK, CDR2 SYGVNS. As DNA, the CDR3 is TGTGCCAGCAGTCCCTCCCGCGGGGGTCCCCAGCCCCAGCATTTT. It codes for CASSPSRGGPQPQHF.

This clone appeared once. V gene TRBV30 combines with J gene TRBJ1-1; 8 nucleotides match TRBD1. V shed 3 bases, J shed 7 bases, and the junction held 4 bases outside the gene matches. The germline V gene has CDR1 GTSNPN and CDR2 SVGIG (reference sequence). This CDR3 is 12 amino acids long. The CDR3 DNA is TGTGCCTGGAGCAGGGGGCGGAGTGAAGCTTTCTTT. Translating gives CAWSRGRSEAFF. The full variable domain, in which reference TRBV30 and TRBJ1-1 provide the parts outside the CDR3, is SQTIHQWPATLVQPVGSPLSLECTVEGTSNPNLYWYRQAAGRGLQLLFYSVGIGQISSEVPQNLSASRPQDRQFILSSKKLLLSDSGFYLCAWSRGRSEAFFGQGTRLTVV.

V usage is TRBV5-8 and J usage is TRBJ2-3; TRBD1 aligns across 10 bases. Per germline, CDR1 SGHTS and CDR2 YDEGEE. The CDR3 length is 15 residues. After removal of 3 bases from V and 3 bases from J, the junction contained 4 bases not matched to a gene. The CDR3 loop is CASSSGTGETDTQYF. The CDR3 DNA sequence: TGTGCCAGCAGCTCGGGGACAGGGGAAACAGATACGCAGTATTTT.

This rearrangement joins TRBV5-5 to TRBJ1-2; 9 bases match TRBD1. V shed 1 base and J 6 bases; nucleotides not matched to a gene: 7. This CDR3 has 15 residues. Germline-derived CDR1 and CDR2 are SGHKS and YYEKEE (reference sequence). The CDR3 loop is CASSLRDRASDGYTF. The CDR3 bases are TGTGCCAGCAGCTTGCGGGACAGGGCTTCAGATGGCTACACCTTC.

This chain joins TRBV7-2 and TRBJ1-3; 7 nucleotides align to TRBD1. The V gene end was trimmed by 4 bases and the J gene end by 0 bases; junction bases not matched to a gene: 9. The CDR3 sequence is 17 residues long. Germline loops: CDR1 SGHTA, CDR2 FQGNSA. The CDR3 loop is CASSSLKDRASGNTIYF. In DNA, the CDR3 is TGTGCCAGCAGCTCCCTCAAAGACAGGGCCTCTGGAAACACCATATATTTT. Variable domain in full (rest from reference TRBV7-2 and TRBJ1-3): GAGVSQSPSNKVTEKGKDVELRCDPISGHTALYWYRQSLGQGLEFLIYFQGNSAPDKSGLPSDRFSAERTGGSVSTLTIQRTQQEDSAVYLCASSSLKDRASGNTIYFGEGSWLTVV.

The rearrangement uses TRBV4-3 and TRBJ2-1; 11 positions match TRBD2. CDR1 LGHNA and CDR2 YSLEER come from the germline V gene. The CDR3 is made up of 17 amino acids. J lost 4 bases, V lost 0 bases, and 5 bases had no gene match. The CDR3 spells CASSQETSGDSYNEQFF. CDR3 nucleotides: TGCGCCAGCAGCCAAGAGACTAGCGGGGACTCTTACAATGAGCAGTTCTTC.

The chain combines TRBV12-5 with TRBJ2-5; D is possibly TRBD1 (6 bases). The CDR3 loop spans 15 amino acids. V was shortened by 3 bases and J by 1 base, with 12 bases between the two germline ends. Germline assignment: CDR1 LGHNT and CDR2 FRNRAP. For the CDR3, the DNA is TGTGCTAGTGGTTTCGTGGGGGCCCCCCAAGAGACCCAGTACTTC. It is translated as CASGFVGAPQETQYF.

V gene TRBV9 combines with J gene TRBJ2-2; D ambiguous. The V and J ends lost 1 base and 3 bases respectively, with 7 bases between them. Germline V gives CDR1 SGDLS, CDR2 YYNGEE. The CDR3 extends over 14 amino acids. The CDR3 spells CASSVTGDTGELFF. The CDR3 coding sequence is TGTGCCAGCAGCGTAACTGGAGACACCGGGGAGCTGTTTTTT.

This clone was seen once. At one end the junction does not follow the germline gene, possibly because of a read error. The chain employs TRBV6-1 and TRBJ1-5; D may be TRBD1 (5 bases). Germline V gene data show CDR1 as MNHNS and CDR2 as SASEGT. The CDR3 contains 14 residues. The CDR3 sequence is CASSEGTGGWPQHF. CDR3 DNA: TGTGCCAGCAGCGAAGGGACGGGAGGGTGGCCCCAGCATTTT.

The V and J genes are TRBV12-2 and TRBJ2-5; the D call TRBD1 from the table was never checked on the DNA. TRBV12-2 is a recognized pseudogene. The CDR3 has 15 amino acids. In nucleotides, the CDR3 is TGTGCAAGTCGCCCGCCACTAGACAGGGGTGAGACCCAGTACTTC. Translated, it gives CASRPPLDRGETQYF.